The 8 T cell receptor beta chains presented below share a single source sample, sequenced in a study of blood T cell repertoires in COVID-19. The data were produced by immunoSEQ multiplex PCR, yet TCRdb's version contains in-frame clones alone and is incomplete. The sample includes roughly 250,000 clones, 75% to 90% of them seen just once. Source material: peripheral blood. The receptors here all came from a human donor in a cohort sampled during active COVID-19.

For the CDR3, the DNA is TGTGCCAGTAGTATAGGAGACACCTTCACAGATACGCAGTATTTT. It codes for CASSIGDTFTDTQYF. The chain joins TRBV19 to TRBJ2-3; no clear D. V lost 1 base, J lost 2 bases, and 10 bases lay in between. The CDR3 has 15 amino acids. CDR1 is LNHDA and CDR2 is SQIVND in the germline V gene (reference sequence).

The rearrangement links TRBV4-1 to TRBJ2-2; D ambiguous. CDR1 is MGHRA and CDR2 is YSYEKL in the germline V gene. Trimming took off 2 bases at V and 4 bases at J, with 5 bases between the two ends. The CDR3 runs 13 residues. Written as DNA, the CDR3 is TGCGCCAGCAGCCAAATAGCCACCGGGGAGCTGTTTTTT. This sequence encodes CASSQIATGELFF.

The genes are TRBV5-6 and TRBJ1-4; TRBD1 aligns across 7 bases. This CDR3 has 14 amino acids. Germline CDR1 SGHDT, CDR2 YYEEEE. Trimming cost V 4 bases and J 7 bases; bases outside gene matches: 7. In DNA form, the CDR3 reads TGTGCCAGCAGCAATACAGGGGTCGGTGAAAAACTGTTTTTT. This encodes CASSNTGVGEKLFF.

The rearrangement links TRBV7-3 to TRBJ2-2; the D gene is possibly TRBD2 (6 bases). The ends were cut back, 5 bases at V and 3 bases at J, with 10 bases in the middle. Germline CDR1 and CDR2: SGHTA and FQGTGA. The length of the CDR3 is 14 residues. CDR3 in amino acids: CASSPGEYTGELFF. In nucleotides, the CDR3 is TGTGCCAGCAGCCCGGGAGAGTACACCGGGGAGCTGTTTTTT.

This clone was counted a single time. This chain uses TRBV7-2 with TRBJ2-3; no firm D call. Germline V gives CDR1 SGHTA, CDR2 FQGNSA. This CDR3 spans 14 amino acids. Trimming cost V 0 bases and J 0 bases, with 4 bases left between them. CDR3 in DNA: TGTGCCAGCAGCTTAGCTAGAAGCACAGATACGCAGTATTTT. As protein: CASSLARSTDTQYF. The entire variable domain, with the rest obtained from reference TRBV7-2 and TRBJ2-3, is as follows: GAGVSQSPSNKVTEKGKDVELRCDPISGHTALYWYRQSLGQGLEFLIYFQGNSAPDKSGLPSDRFSAERTGGSVSTLTIQRTQQEDSAVYLCASSLARSTDTQYFGPGTRLTVL.

This clone was found once. This chain uses TRBV12-3 or TRBV12-4 with TRBJ2-7; tentatively, D is TRBD2 (6 bases). The CDR3 has 13 amino acids. Between the trimmed V and J ends, which lost 3 bases and 6 bases, there was a span of 12 bases. The CDR3: CASSLGEAIEQYF. CDR3 coding DNA: TGTGCCAGCAGTTTGGGGGAGGCCATCGAGCAGTACTTC.

The chain employs TRBV4-1 and TRBJ1-1; 9 nucleotides align to TRBD1. In germline, CDR1 is MGHRA, CDR2 YSYEKL. The J segment lost 5 bases and the V segment lost 4 bases, leaving 8 bases of the junction unmatched. The CDR3 runs 15 residues. DNA of the CDR3: TGCGCCAGCAGCCCACCGGGACAGGGCTTAACTGAAGCTTTCTTT. Translating gives CASSPPGQGLTEAFF.

This chain uses TRBV11-3 with TRBJ2-1; 10 nucleotides line up with TRBD2. CDR3 length equals 15 residues. Germline values: CDR1 SGHNT, CDR2 YENEEA. Germline trimming cut 0 bases from V and 8 bases from J; bases unmatched to any gene: 4. The CDR3 region is CASSLESGRGDEQFF. The CDR3 coding sequence is TGTGCCAGCAGCTTAGAAAGCGGGAGGGGTGATGAGCAGTTCTTC.